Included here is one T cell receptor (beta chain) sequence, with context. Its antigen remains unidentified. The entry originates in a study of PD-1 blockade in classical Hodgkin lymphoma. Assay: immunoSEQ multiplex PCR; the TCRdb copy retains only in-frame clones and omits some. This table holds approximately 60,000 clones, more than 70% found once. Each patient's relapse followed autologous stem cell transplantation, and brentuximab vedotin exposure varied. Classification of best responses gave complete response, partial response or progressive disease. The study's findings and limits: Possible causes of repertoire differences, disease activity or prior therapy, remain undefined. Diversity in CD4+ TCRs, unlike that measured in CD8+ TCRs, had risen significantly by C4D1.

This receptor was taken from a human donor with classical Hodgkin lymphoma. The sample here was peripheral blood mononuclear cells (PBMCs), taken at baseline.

The CDR3, as DNA: TGTGCCTGGAGTGTAACAGGATCGGCTGAAGCTTTCTTT. This translates into CAWSVTGSAEAFF. The chain links TRBV30 to TRBJ1-1; weak D call: TRBD1 (5 bases). The germline CDR1 and CDR2 sequences are GTSNPN and SVGIG (reference sequence). The CDR3 is made up of 13 amino acids. The V and J ends lost 0 bases and 6 bases respectively, with 11 bases between them.